What follows is one T cell receptor beta chain and its context. The sample is drawn from a study of technical replicates of blood from several donors. Measured with immunoSEQ multiplex PCR; TCRdb has only the in-frame clones, and not every one. The sample lists 50,000 to 55,000 clones, around 84% occurring once. This sequence originates from a human donor in good health. Some clones in this sample may be carry-over from other donors' samples. Material: PBMCs.

The CDR3 loop is CASSSGDRDYGYTF. CDR3 bases: TGTGCCAGCAGCTCGGGGGACAGGGACTATGGCTACACCTTC. The chain joins TRBV5-6 to TRBJ1-2, with 9 nucleotides matching TRBD1. J lost 3 bases, V lost 3 bases, and 3 bases had no gene match. CDR1 is SGHDT, CDR2 YYEEEE, per germline. The CDR3 sequence is 14 residues long.